The 3 T cell receptor beta chains in this list originate from one sample, sequenced in a study of blood T cell repertoires in COVID-19. Sequenced by immunoSEQ multiplex PCR; TCRdb stores in-frame clones only, minus some. The sample lists over 200,000 clones; 88% were seen once. Sequences were obtained from peripheral blood. Source of these receptors: a middle-aged woman who had recovered from COVID-19.

V is TRBV5-4 and J is TRBJ2-3, with 8 bases matching TRBD2. Germline V CDR1 and CDR2: SGHNT, YYREEE (reference sequence). This CDR3 comprises 16 residues. V lost 0 bases and J lost 6; bases outside the gene matches: 9. Written as DNA, the CDR3 is TGTGCCAGCAGCTTGGGGGTAGCGGGGACGGGCGATACGCAGTATTTT. Protein product: CASSLGVAGTGDTQYF.

CDR3: CASSLVGGQGGGEQFF. CDR3 sequence (DNA): TGTGCCAGCAGCTTAGTTGGCGGGCAAGGGGGGGGTGAGCAGTTCTTC. This rearrangement joins TRBV11-3 to TRBJ2-1, with D possibly being TRBD2 (7 bases). Trimming left V 1 base short and J 9 bases short, with 19 bases between. CDR3 length equals 16 residues. From germline, CDR1 is SGHNT and CDR2 YENEEA.

The rearrangement uses TRBV3-1 (or the pseudogene TRBV3-2) and TRBJ1-4; unclear D gene. Germline assignment: CDR1 LGHDT and CDR2 YNNKEL (reference sequence). The CDR3 has 15 residues. V dropped 3 bases and J dropped 7 bases, with 15 bases sitting between them. CDR3 sequence (DNA): TGTGCCAGCAGCCAGGGCCCGGGGAGAAGTGAAAAACTGTTTTTT. Translated, it gives CASSQGPGRSEKLFF.